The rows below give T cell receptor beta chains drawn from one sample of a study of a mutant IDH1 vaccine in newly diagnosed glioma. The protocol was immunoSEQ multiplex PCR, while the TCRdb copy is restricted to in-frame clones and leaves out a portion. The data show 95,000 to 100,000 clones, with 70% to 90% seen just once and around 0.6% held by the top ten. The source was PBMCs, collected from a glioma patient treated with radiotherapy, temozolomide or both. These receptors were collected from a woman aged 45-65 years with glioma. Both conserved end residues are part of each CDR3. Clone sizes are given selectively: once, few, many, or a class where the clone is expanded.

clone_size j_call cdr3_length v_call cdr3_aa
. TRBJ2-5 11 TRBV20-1 CSASNRETQYF
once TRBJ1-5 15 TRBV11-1 CASSMGQGASQPQHF
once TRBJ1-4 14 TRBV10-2 CASSESNANEKLFF
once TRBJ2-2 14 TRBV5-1 CASSLVGETGELFF
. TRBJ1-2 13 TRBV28 CASKGTGSDGYTF
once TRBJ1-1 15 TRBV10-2 CASSRSPDRDTEAFF
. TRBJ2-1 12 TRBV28 CASSSTSNEQFF
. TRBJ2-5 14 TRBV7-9 CASSPGQGAETQYF
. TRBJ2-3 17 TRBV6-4 CASSDSKDQGGVDTQYF
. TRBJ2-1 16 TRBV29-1 CSVEITSWGVRNEQFF
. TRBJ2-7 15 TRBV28 CASSTPGRGIYEQYF
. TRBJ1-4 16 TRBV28 CASSPRVGGDNEKLFF
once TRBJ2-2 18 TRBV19 CASSTGTSGRVRPGELFF
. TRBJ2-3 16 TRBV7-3 CASSEGLAGGTDTQYF
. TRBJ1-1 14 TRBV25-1 CASSAQGSSAEAFF
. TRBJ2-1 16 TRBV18 CASSPLDSSSYNEQFF
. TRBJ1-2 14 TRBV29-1 CSVSQGAGNYGYTF
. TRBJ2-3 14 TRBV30 CAWSSGRGLDTQYF
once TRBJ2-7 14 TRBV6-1 CASKVGTGSYEQYF
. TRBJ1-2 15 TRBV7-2 CASSLGGTANYGYTF
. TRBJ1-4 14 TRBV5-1 CASSLGGWDEKLFF
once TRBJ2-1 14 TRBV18 CASSPPGQLVEQFF
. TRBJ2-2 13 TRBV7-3 CASSPMREGELFF
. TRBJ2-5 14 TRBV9 CASSVGLGQETQYF
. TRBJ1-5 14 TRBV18 CASSPGSGHQPQHF
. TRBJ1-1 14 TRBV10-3 CAIRDRGRDTEAFF
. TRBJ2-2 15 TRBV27 CASSLARINTGELFF
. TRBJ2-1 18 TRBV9 CASSSGLAGEVDHNEQFF
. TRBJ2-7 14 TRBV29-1 CSVSSGRASYEQYF
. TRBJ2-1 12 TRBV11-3 CASSKRGYEQFF
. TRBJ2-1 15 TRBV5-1 CASSSNSGRANEQFF
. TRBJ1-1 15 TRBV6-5 CASSYSTGLNTEAFF
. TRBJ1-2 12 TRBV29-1 CSAKGGSEGYTF
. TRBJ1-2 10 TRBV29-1 CSVSDYGYTF
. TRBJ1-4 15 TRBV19 CASSRRAARGEKLFF
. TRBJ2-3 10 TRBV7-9 CARGADTQYF
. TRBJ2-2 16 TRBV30 CAWTGLAGSHTGELFF
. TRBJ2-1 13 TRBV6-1 CASRRWIYNEQFF
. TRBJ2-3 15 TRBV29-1 CSFPGSGRTTDTQYF
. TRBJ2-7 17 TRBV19 CASRRTSGRPFPGEQYF
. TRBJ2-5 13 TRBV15 CATSRAQRETQYF
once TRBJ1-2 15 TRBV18 CASSPEGGRAYGYTF
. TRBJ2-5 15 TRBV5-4 CASSLEFGAQETQYF
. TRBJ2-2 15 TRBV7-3 CASSLGGANTGELFF
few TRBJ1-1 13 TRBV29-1 CSVELHLNTEAFF
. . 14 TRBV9 CASSVGDRSYEQYF
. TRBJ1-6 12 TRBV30 CAWRDRGSPLHF
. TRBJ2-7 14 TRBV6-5 CASSYVPGTYEQYF
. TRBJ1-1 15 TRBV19 CASSMTRGQLTEAFF
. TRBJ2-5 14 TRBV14 CASSHYTGVETQYF
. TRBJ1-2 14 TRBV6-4 CASSGRGRNYGYTF
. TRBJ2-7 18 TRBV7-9 CASRSGGDREGMAYEQYF